This T cell receptor (beta chain) was documented in a study of blood T cell repertoires in COVID-19. This CDR3 spans 19 amino acids. With V trimmed by 5 bases and J by 0 bases, 15 bases remained unmatched. Germline-derived CDR1 and CDR2 are SEHNR and FQNEAQ (reference sequence). Here immunoSEQ multiplex PCR was the method, and the copy in TCRdb shows in-frame clones only, minus some. Of approximately 90,000 clones listed, around 79% are singletons. Sequencing was done on a sample of peripheral blood. The chain couples TRBV7-9 to TRBJ2-7, with 11 bases lining up with TRBD2. The sequence derives from a human donor in a cohort sampled during active COVID-19. The CDR3 sequence: CASSVRGGTSGKSSYEQYF. CDR3 in DNA: TGTGCCAGCAGCGTCCGGGGCGGGACTAGCGGTAAAAGCTCCTACGAGCAGTACTTC.